This entry describes one T cell receptor (beta chain). No antigen is known for it. These data belong to a study of response to subunit inactivated influenza vaccine. One entry per CDR3 protein results from TCRdb running MiXCR on the RT-PCR reads. The top ten clones hold 11% of a sample with 500,000 to 750,000 distinct CDR3 sequences, 11% to 15% of them seen once. The V end was cut by 11 bases, the J end by 3 bases, with 13 bases between. The CDR3 length is 12 residues. Findings and caveats of the study: It was suggested by the authors that few new T cells are recruited by each seasonal influenza vaccination.

Sequencing was performed on PBMCs from blood, taken 11 to 12 days after vaccination. This TCR was recovered from a man aged 45-65 years who received an inactivated influenza vaccine. The chain carries TRBV12-3 or TRBV12-4 and TRBJ2-5; D remains ambiguous. CDR3 amino acids: CAPWTREETQYF. CDR3 nucleotides: TGTGCCCCTTGGACCCGGGAAGAGACCCAGTACTTC.